The subject of this entry is one T cell receptor beta chain. Antigen: not known. V lost 5 bases to trimming and J lost 2 bases, with 12 bases between them. The CDR3 has 14 residues. Per germline, CDR1 MDHEN and CDR2 SYDVKM. This sample was included in a study of cytomegalovirus exposure and HLA in healthy donors. It was with 60 Vbeta and 13 Jbeta primers that the PCR ran. TCRdb's table, derived via immunoSEQ multiplex PCR, lists solely in-frame clones and lacks some. The sample carries 180,000 or so clones, 60% to 85% recorded once. Study-level findings and limits: For TCR beta chains, V- and J-gene trimming was later linked to a missense DCLRE1C variant.

J is TRBJ1-1 and V is TRBV28; the D gene is possibly TRBD1 (6 bases). Sample: PBMCs. The origin of this receptor is a man younger than 35 in good health and CMV-seronegative. CDR3 DNA sequence: TGTGCCAGCAGTCCAACGACAGGAAACACTGAAGCTTTCTTT. Residues: CASSPTTGNTEAFF.